The rows below give T cell receptor beta chains drawn from one sample of a study of Tregs in tolerant kidney transplant recipients. TCRdb keeps only in-frame clones here, not all; method: immunoSEQ multiplex PCR. The table records tens of thousands of clones, about 89% of them present only once. Material for sequencing was Tregs from blood. The source is a human donor in good health. Both conserved end residues are part of each CDR3.

v_gene,CDR3aa
TRBV7-9,CASSFSTSQPQHF
TRBV6-6,CASSYEGTSGREQYF
TRBV19,CASSTGTGGAGYGYTF
TRBV5-1,CASSPGGVLDYGYTF
TRBV11-2,CASSLGQGTYNEQFF
TRBV7-2,CASSLRQVGYTF
TRBV7-9,CASRGVADTQYF
TRBV4-1,CASSQEDRTYEQYF
TRBV19,CASSIGGRGSQPQHF
TRBV5-1,CASSSGKGFGVEAFF
TRBV18,CASSLDSNYYGYTF